This T cell receptor (beta chain) came from a study of OX40 agonist ivuxolimab in advanced cancers. Looking at the study overall: The patients' treatment was ivuxolimab, an agonistic anti-OX40 (CD134) antibody.

Study conclusions and caveats: At 0.1 to 3.0 mg/kg, clonal expansion of CD4+ and CD8+ blood T cells had occurred by week 6.

About this clone itself: As yet, its antigen is unknown.

Generated by immunoSEQ multiplex PCR, the TCRdb table keeps only in-frame clones and is missing some. The profile shows tens of thousands of clones, approximately 90% of them singletons. The CDR3 consists of 13 residues. The germline gives CDR1 MGHRA, CDR2 YSYEKL. V was clipped by 2 bases and J by 5 bases, with 6 bases between them. This TCR was sampled from an adult with an advanced solid tumor such as melanoma, head and neck, liver or kidney cancer. The chain uses TRBV4-1 and TRBJ2-2, with D unresolved. This material consisted of CD4+ or CD8+ T cells sorted from blood, taken in a trial of the OX40 agonist ivuxolimab. The CDR3 region is CASSQFFTGELFF. CDR3 in DNA: TGCGCCAGCAGCCAATTCTTTACCGGGGAGCTGTTTTTT.